A single sample is the source of the 30 T cell receptor beta chains below, sequenced in a study of shared clonotypes between healthy human individuals. Produced via immunoSEQ multiplex PCR; TCRdb's table is partial and in-frame only. The sample comprises about 1.5 million clones, 95% to 99% of which are singletons, and approximately 0.44% rests with the top ten. Input material: naive CD4+ T cells sorted from blood. The subset was: CD45RA+ positively selected. All receptors derive from a man aged 30 to 45 in good health.

V gene TRBV18 combines with J gene TRBJ2-1, with 7 bases identical to TRBD2. The CDR3 has 14 amino acids. Germline V gene lookup returns CDR1 KGHSH and CDR2 LQKENI. With V trimmed by 3 bases and J by 8 bases, 7 bases remained unmatched. In DNA form, the CDR3 reads TGTGCCAGCTCACCGTGGGAGGGCGGCGATGAGCAGTTCTTC. Amino acid sequence: CASSPWEGGDEQFF.

The rearrangement joins TRBV29-1 to TRBJ1-2; D is unresolved. Germline CDR1 and CDR2: SQVTM and ANQGSEA. The CDR3 contains 14 residues. Trimming removed 4 bases from V and 0 bases from J, with 12 bases in between. The CDR3 loop is CSVVAGQTNYGYTF. Written as DNA, the CDR3 is TGCAGCGTTGTTGCAGGCCAAACTAACTATGGCTACACCTTC. Drawing the rest from reference TRBV29-1 and TRBJ1-2, the complete variable domain is SAVISQKPSRDICQRGTSLTIQCQVDSQVTMMFWYRQQPGQSLTLIATANQGSEATYESGFVIDKFPISRPNLTFSTLTVSNMSPEDSSIYLCSVVAGQTNYGYTFGSGTRLTVV.

V usage is TRBV25-1 and J usage is TRBJ2-4, with a tentative D call TRBD2 (5 bases). Germline V CDR1 and CDR2: MGHDK, SYGVNS. Trimming pared 5 bases from V and 0 bases from J, leaving 8 bases between. The CDR3 is 14 amino acids. This chain's CDR3 is CASSSGIAKNIQYF. Written as DNA, the CDR3 is TGTGCCAGCAGTTCGGGGATAGCCAAAAACATTCAGTACTTC.

As to this clone: Other DNA variants within this sample encode the same CDR3. This rearrangement joins TRBV11-3 to TRBJ2-5; maybe TRBD2 (5 bases). This CDR3 contains 13 residues. V shed 1 base and J shed 4 bases, with 7 bases lying between them. From germline, CDR1 is SGHNT and CDR2 YENEEA. CDR3 in amino acids: CASSLGGRETQYF. The CDR3 DNA follows: TGTGCCAGCAGCTTAGGCGGGCGAGAGACCCAGTACTTC.

The chain employs TRBV29-1 and TRBJ2-3; 7 nucleotides line up with TRBD2. V shed 4 bases, J shed 2 bases, and the junction held 3 bases outside the gene matches. CDR1 is SQVTM and CDR2 is ANQGSEA in the germline V gene. CDR3 length equals 13 residues. CDR3: CSVGGRATDTQYF. The CDR3 nucleotides read TGCAGCGTTGGCGGGAGAGCCACAGATACGCAGTATTTT.

The CDR3 coding sequence is TGTGCCAGCAACGTTTTCCCCAGGGAGACCCAGTACTTC. It translates to CASNVFPRETQYF. This sequence joins TRBV7-9 and TRBJ2-5; D ambiguous. Trimming stripped 7 bases from V and 5 bases from J, with 14 bases between. CDR1 is SEHNR, CDR2 FQNEAQ, per germline (reference sequence). The CDR3 extends over 13 amino acids.

V and J are TRBV10-3 and TRBJ2-7; 7 bases map to TRBD2. This CDR3 is 13 amino acids long. Germline V gene sequence: CDR1 ENHRY, CDR2 SYGVKD. The J segment lost 2 bases and the V segment lost 6 bases, leaving 4 bases of the junction unmatched. The chain's CDR3 is CAIRYGTTYEQYF. The CDR3 region has the DNA TGTGCCATCAGGTATGGGACTACCTACGAGCAGTACTTC.

The rearrangement links TRBV30 to TRBJ2-7, with a possible D match to TRBD1 (6 bases). The CDR3 runs 18 residues. Deletions cut 3 bases from V and 2 bases from J, with 26 bases between. Germline lookup yields CDR1 GTSNPN and CDR2 SVGIG (reference sequence). CDR3 residues: CAWSTKLKQGPWTYEQYF. The CDR3 bases are TGTGCCTGGAGCACAAAATTAAAACAGGGCCCCTGGACCTACGAGCAGTACTTC. The complete variable domain, with remaining parts taken from reference TRBV30 and TRBJ2-7, reads SQTIHQWPATLVQPVGSPLSLECTVEGTSNPNLYWYRQAAGRGLQLLFYSVGIGQISSEVPQNLSASRPQDRQFILSSKKLLLSDSGFYLCAWSTKLKQGPWTYEQYFGPGTRLTVT.

The J gene is TRBJ1-5, the V gene TRBV27; D uncertain. CDR3 length: 12 amino acids. V was shortened by 5 bases and J by 7 bases, with 9 bases between the two germline ends. Looked up from germline, CDR1 is MNHEY and CDR2 is SMNVEV (reference sequence). CDR3 nucleotides: TGTGCCAGCAGTAAGGATGGCCAGCCCCAGCATTTT. Its translation is CASSKDGQPQHF.

This sequence joins TRBV2 and TRBJ2-3, with 10 bases matching TRBD2. Germline values: CDR1 SNHLY, CDR2 FYNNEI. The V segment lost 4 bases and the J segment 2 bases; nucleotides outside the gene matches: 6. This CDR3 comprises 16 residues. The CDR3 region has the DNA TGTGCCAGCAGTGGATTAGCGGGGGGTTTCACAGATACGCAGTATTTT. It specifies CASSGLAGGFTDTQYF.

This clone was seen a single time. V usage is TRBV28 and J usage is TRBJ1-5; D is possibly TRBD1 (6 bases). Looked up from germline, CDR1 is MDHEN and CDR2 is SYDVKM. The length of the CDR3 is 15 residues. V lost 6 bases and J lost 0, with 12 bases in between. The CDR3 bases are TGTGCCAGCAGAAACAGGGTAATTAGCAATCAGCCCCAGCATTTT. It translates to CASRNRVISNQPQHF.

The V gene is TRBV25-1, the J gene TRBJ1-3, with 7 bases matching TRBD1. CDR1 MGHDK and CDR2 SYGVNS come from the germline V gene. V was pared by 5 bases and J by 7 bases, with 14 bases of the junction left unmatched. The CDR3 covers 16 residues. In DNA form, the CDR3 reads TGTGCCAGCAGTTCTAAACAGGGGCCCGTGCGTAACACCATATATTTT. Its protein product is CASSSKQGPVRNTIYF. Drawing the rest from reference TRBV25-1 and TRBJ1-3, the complete variable domain is EADIYQTPRYLVIGTGKKITLECSQTMGHDKMYWYQQDPGMELHLIHYSYGVNSTEKGDLSSESTVSRIRTEHFPLTLESARPSHTSQYLCASSSKQGPVRNTIYFGEGSWLTVV.

This sequence joins TRBV6-5 and TRBJ1-1; no definite D call. In germline, CDR1 is MNHEY, CDR2 SVGAGI. This CDR3 comprises 15 residues. V was shortened by 0 bases and J by 3 bases, with 11 bases between the two germline ends. CDR3 protein: CASSYSGPGDTEAFF. The CDR3 nucleotides are TGTGCCAGCAGTTACTCCGGCCCTGGGGACACTGAAGCTTTCTTT.

The chain carries TRBV19 and TRBJ2-3, with TRBD2 as a possible D gene (5 bases). This CDR3 has 13 residues. CDR1 LNHDA and CDR2 SQIVND come from the germline V gene (reference sequence). The V gene lost 4 bases and the J gene lost 2 bases, with 7 bases spanning the gap. The CDR3 nucleotides read TGTGCCAGTAGTACGGGGTACACAGATACGCAGTATTTT. Residues: CASSTGYTDTQYF.

Only one count was recorded for this clone. V gene TRBV15 combines with J gene TRBJ1-2, with 8 bases aligning to TRBD1. The germline V gene encodes CDR1 LNHNV and CDR2 YYDKDF (reference sequence). V was pared by 7 bases and J by 0 bases, with 10 bases of the junction left unmatched. The CDR3 has 16 amino acids. Written as DNA, the CDR3 is TGTGCCACCATCCCCGGGACAGGAGAGACTAACTATGGCTACACCTTC. The encoded protein is CATIPGTGETNYGYTF.

Points on this clone: Other DNA sequences in this specimen translate into the identical CDR3. V is TRBV29-1 and J is TRBJ2-7, with D unresolved. V was trimmed by 4 bases and J by 2 bases, leaving 9 bases between them. The CDR3 contains 12 residues. Germline CDR1 and CDR2: SQVTM and ANQGSEA. In DNA, the CDR3 is TGCAGCGTTGGGGCAGGAACCTACGAGCAGTACTTC. Protein sequence: CSVGAGTYEQYF.

The chain carries TRBV15 and TRBJ2-3, with D perhaps being TRBD1 or TRBD2 (5 bases each). Germline lookup yields CDR1 LNHNV and CDR2 YYDKDF (reference sequence). Trimming pared 0 bases from V and 5 bases from J, leaving 15 bases between. The CDR3 runs to 16 residues. CDR3 amino acids: CATSRDPGTAEDTQYF. Written as DNA, the CDR3 is TGTGCCACCAGCAGAGATCCCGGGACCGCTGAAGATACGCAGTATTTT. The entire variable domain, with the rest obtained from reference TRBV15 and TRBJ2-3, is as follows: DAMVIQNPRYQVTQFGKPVTLSCSQTLNHNVMYWYQQKSSQAPKLLFHYYDKDFNNEADTPDNFQSRRPNTSFCFLDIRSPGLGDTAMYLCATSRDPGTAEDTQYFGPGTRLTVL.

The chain is built from TRBV18 and TRBJ2-1; 10 bases are a match to TRBD2. This CDR3 is 16 amino acids long. V trimming: 6 bases; J trimming: 6 bases; junction bases outside the gene matches: 11. The germline CDR1 and CDR2 sequences are KGHSH and LQKENI. The CDR3, as DNA: TGTGCCAGCTCGCTAAAGACTAGCGGGCCCCCCAATGAGCAGTTCTTC. This encodes CASSLKTSGPPNEQFF.

V usage is TRBV6-5 and J usage is TRBJ2-3; 12 bases fit TRBD1. V trimming: 2 bases; J trimming: 5 bases; junction bases outside the gene matches: 5. The CDR3 is 16 amino acids. Looked up from germline, CDR1 is MNHEY and CDR2 is SVGAGI. This chain's CDR3 is CASSYGGQGAIDTQYF. The CDR3 DNA reads TGTGCCAGCAGTTACGGGGGACAGGGGGCAATAGATACGCAGTATTTT.

This clone was observed once. The chain recombines TRBV2 with TRBJ2-1; 8 bases map to TRBD1. The CDR3 sequence is 14 residues long. Germline values: CDR1 SNHLY, CDR2 FYNNEI. V was clipped by 7 bases and J by 4 bases; unmatched bases: 6. The CDR3 spells CASKRQGTYNEQFF. The CDR3 DNA sequence: TGTGCCAGCAAGAGACAGGGGACTTACAATGAGCAGTTCTTC.

In the case of this clone: Other nucleotide sequences from this sample produce the same CDR3. V gene TRBV28 combines with J gene TRBJ2-1, with a weak D call TRBD2 (5 bases). Germline V gives CDR1 MDHEN, CDR2 SYDVKM. The CDR3 contains 11 residues. Trimming pared 2 bases from V and 10 bases from J, leaving 6 bases between. Here the CDR3 reads CASSLTGEQFF. CDR3 coding DNA: TGTGCCAGCAGTTTAACGGGGGAGCAGTTCTTC.

The gene calls are TRBV10-2 and TRBJ1-5; D uncertain. Germline assignment: CDR1 WSHSY and CDR2 SAAADI. V lost 10 bases and J 0 bases, leaving 7 bases between the germline ends. The CDR3 runs 12 residues. CDR3 sequence reads: CATRGSNQPQHF. The CDR3 bases are TGCGCCACCCGGGGTAGCAATCAGCCCCAGCATTTT.

This chain uses TRBV28 with TRBJ2-1; maybe TRBD2 (6 bases). There are 11 residues in the CDR3. V lost 7 bases and J lost 10, with 11 bases in between. The germline V gene encodes CDR1 MDHEN and CDR2 SYDVKM. The CDR3 DNA sequence: TGTGCCAGCACCTATCTAGCGGAGCAGTTCTTC. Amino acids: CASTYLAEQFF.

The chain recombines TRBV7-2 with TRBJ2-7; TRBD1 matches 10 bases. With 2 bases clipped from V and 5 bases from J, the junction kept 9 bases outside the gene matches. The CDR3 spans 16 residues. CDR1 is SGHTA and CDR2 is FQGNSA in the germline V gene. The CDR3 coding sequence is TGTGCCAGCAGCTTATCCTCCGGGACAGGGGTTCACGAGCAGTACTTC. Amino acids: CASSLSSGTGVHEQYF. The full variable domain, in which reference TRBV7-2 and TRBJ2-7 provide the parts outside the CDR3, is GAGVSQSPSNKVTEKGKDVELRCDPISGHTALYWYRQSLGQGLEFLIYFQGNSAPDKSGLPSDRFSAERTGGSVSTLTIQRTQQEDSAVYLCASSLSSGTGVHEQYFGPGTRLTVT.

This chain joins TRBV16 and TRBJ1-5; 7 bases align to TRBD1. The germline V gene encodes CDR1 KGHSY and CDR2 FQNENV. CDR3 length: 15 amino acids. Trimming took 2 bases from V and 2 from J; bases not matched to a gene: 3. The CDR3 region has the DNA TGTGCCAGCAGCCAAGACAGGGCTGGCAATCAGCCCCAGCATTTT. Amino acid sequence: CASSQDRAGNQPQHF.

The V gene is TRBV5-8, the J gene TRBJ1-2, with D hard to call. Germline V gene sequence: CDR1 SGHTS, CDR2 YDEGEE. The CDR3 loop spans 12 amino acids. Trimming took 7 bases from V and 7 from J, leaving 14 bases between them. The CDR3 loop is CASATGIGGYTF. The CDR3 coding sequence is TGTGCCAGCGCGACGGGGATTGGTGGCTACACCTTC.

This rearrangement joins TRBV5-5 to TRBJ1-2; 9 bases match TRBD1. J lost 4 bases, V lost 0 bases, and 4 bases had no gene match. This CDR3 has 15 amino acids. CDR1 and CDR2 (germline): SGHKS, YYEKEE (reference sequence). In DNA form, the CDR3 reads TGTGCCAGCAGCTTGGGGGACAGGGTGTCCTATGGCTACACCTTC. As protein: CASSLGDRVSYGYTF.

The chain uses TRBV19 and TRBJ2-2; D perhaps matches TRBD2 (5 bases). V was trimmed by 5 bases and J by 6 bases, leaving 25 bases between them. The germline CDR1 and CDR2 sequences are LNHDA and SQIVND (reference sequence). This CDR3 contains 18 residues. CDR3 sequence reads: CASSLSRASRGFSGELFF. CDR3 DNA: TGTGCCAGTAGTCTTTCCCGGGCTAGCCGCGGGTTCTCCGGGGAGCTGTTTTTT.

V usage is TRBV27 and J usage is TRBJ2-1; 12 bases fit TRBD2. This CDR3 contains 17 residues. Germline V gives CDR1 MNHEY, CDR2 SMNVEV (reference sequence). After removal of 3 bases from V and 8 bases from J, the junction contained 11 bases not matched to a gene. CDR3: CASSFIRGTSGHYEQFF. CDR3 DNA sequence: TGTGCCAGCAGTTTCATTCGGGGGACTAGCGGGCACTATGAGCAGTTCTTC.

The V and J genes are TRBV6-5 and TRBJ2-5; 8 bases match TRBD1. The CDR3 loop spans 15 amino acids. V shed 6 bases, J shed 7 bases, and the junction held 13 bases outside the gene matches. CDR1 MNHEY and CDR2 SVGAGI come from the germline V gene. CDR3 DNA sequence: TGTGCCAGCAGATCCCCAACAGGGGGACGCGGGACCCAGTACTTC. Its protein product is CASRSPTGGRGTQYF.